Sequencing of this TCR beta chain was carried out in a study of OX40 agonist ivuxolimab in advanced cancers. As for the study in general: An agonistic human IgG2 monoclonal antibody against OX40 (CD134) was given.

Clones were read by immunoSEQ multiplex PCR, and TCRdb kept only the in-frame ones, dropping some. The sample lists around 100,000 clones, roughly nine tenths occurring once. The CDR3 covers 16 residues. V lost 3 bases to trimming and J lost 1 base; unmatched junction nucleotides: 6. Germline CDR1 is MNHEY and CDR2 is SMNVEV (reference sequence). The chain links TRBV27 to TRBJ1-5, with 7 bases lining up with TRBD1. This TCR was sampled from an adult with an advanced solid tumor such as melanoma, head and neck, liver or kidney cancer. Specimen: CD4+ or CD8+ T cells sorted from blood, collected in a trial of the OX40 agonist ivuxolimab. CDR3: CASSFARDRSNQPQHF. The CDR3 DNA follows: TGTGCCAGCAGTTTTGCCCGGGACAGAAGCAATCAGCCCCAGCATTTT.